The following is a T cell receptor (beta chain) sequence with its context. Antigen unknown. V lost 6 bases, J lost 5 bases, and 10 bases lay in between. The CDR3 is 12 amino acids. Germline loops: CDR1 WSHSY, CDR2 SAAADI. The source of the sample is a study of graft-versus-host responses after intestinal transplantation. Study context: Induction with anti-thymocyte globulin, then tacrolimus and steroids for about 3 years, was given to all recipients. The study's findings and limits: GvH clones occurred in recipient marrow; some first appeared in ileum or blood.

Data came from immunoSEQ multiplex PCR; TCRdb stores just in-frame clones and leaves some out. In the table there are over 100,000 clones, about 95% of which are singletons. The sample was unstimulated CD8+ T cells sorted from spleen or lymph node cells, taken before intestinal transplant. The clonotype comes from a human donor who received an intestinal transplant. This rearrangement joins TRBV10-2 to TRBJ1-2; D gene uncertain. The CDR3 DNA reads as TGCGCCAGCAGCGATCGGGGATATGGCTACACCTTC. Translated: CASSDRGYGYTF.